Listed here are 32 T cell receptor beta chains from one sample, sequenced in a study of blood T cell repertoires in COVID-19. Assay used: immunoSEQ multiplex PCR; TCRdb lists only in-frame clones, some missing. Altogether 90,000 to 120,000 clones are present, around 92% being singletons, with the ten largest covering nearly 5%. What was sequenced was peripheral blood. The receptors come from a man aged 35 to 55 with active or convalescent COVID-19.

This CDR3 reads CAISEPPSGSYEQYF. CDR3 in DNA: TGTGCCATCAGTGAGCCTCCTAGCGGCTCCTACGAGCAGTACTTC. V usage is TRBV10-3 and J usage is TRBJ2-7; 7 positions agree with TRBD2. The CDR3 has 15 amino acids. Germline-derived CDR1 and CDR2 are ENHRY and SYGVKD. J gave up 0 bases and V 2 bases, and 4 bases lay outside the gene matches.

The rearrangement uses TRBV6-5 and TRBJ2-5; TRBD1 agrees at 7 bases. The CDR3 covers 15 residues. Trimming at V came to 9 bases and at J to 5 bases, leaving 15 bases not matched to a gene. Germline CDR1 reads MNHEY; CDR2 reads SVGAGI. The CDR3 nucleotides read TGTGCCAGTAACCGGGACAGCTCAACCTTGGAGACCCAGTACTTC. It encodes CASNRDSSTLETQYF.

This chain uses TRBV12-5 with TRBJ1-1; perhaps TRBD1 as D (6 bases). V was cut by 6 bases and J by 1 base, with 9 bases left in between. The CDR3 covers 13 residues. In germline, CDR1 is LGHNT, CDR2 FRNRAP. Written as DNA, the CDR3 is TGTGCTAGTGGAAGGACAGCGAACACTGAAGCTTTCTTT. It specifies CASGRTANTEAFF. The complete variable domain, with remaining parts taken from reference TRBV12-5 and TRBJ1-1, reads DARVTQTPRHKVTEMGQEVTMRCQPILGHNTVFWYRQTMMQGLELLAYFRNRAPLDDSGMPKDRFSAEMPDATLATLKIQPSEPRDSAVYFCASGRTANTEAFFGQGTRLTVV.

V and J are TRBV28 and TRBJ1-5, with D uncertain. The CDR3 consists of 12 residues. The V gene lost 6 bases and the J gene lost 3 bases, with 6 bases spanning the gap. Germline V gene lookup returns CDR1 MDHEN and CDR2 SYDVKM. The CDR3 nucleotides are TGTGCCAGCAGGCCCTACAATCAGCCCCAGCATTTT. This encodes CASRPYNQPQHF.

The J gene is TRBJ2-5, the V gene TRBV7-9; TRBD1 agrees at 7 bases. The trim removed 1 base at V and 2 bases at J, leaving 4 bases unmatched. Germline CDR1 is SEHNR and CDR2 is FQNEAQ (reference sequence). This CDR3 is built from 15 residues. CDR3 sequence (DNA): TGTGCCAGCAGCTTAGGGGCGACAGGGCAAGAGACCCAGTACTTC. Encoded protein: CASSLGATGQETQYF.

Only one count was recorded for this clone. The J gene is TRBJ2-7, the V gene TRBV5-1, with 12 nucleotides matching TRBD1. The J segment lost 2 bases and the V segment lost 0 bases, leaving 9 bases of the junction unmatched. In germline, CDR1 is SGHRS, CDR2 YFSETQ. The length of the CDR3 is 18 residues. The CDR3: CASSLASRDRGLPYEQYF. CDR3 DNA: TGCGCCAGCAGCTTGGCCTCGCGGGACAGGGGGCTCCCCTACGAGCAGTACTTC.

V usage is TRBV28 and J usage is TRBJ1-2; 8 bases align to TRBD1. The V segment lost 5 bases and the J segment 8 bases; nucleotides outside the gene matches: 10. Germline V gene sequence: CDR1 MDHEN, CDR2 SYDVKM. This CDR3 spans 14 amino acids. Here the CDR3 reads CASSPTTGDSGYTF. The CDR3 DNA reads as TGTGCCAGCAGTCCTACGACAGGGGACAGCGGCTACACCTTC.

The J gene is TRBJ1-1, the V gene TRBV30, with D possibly TRBD1 on 5 matching bases. V was shortened by 4 bases and J by 11 bases, with 14 bases between the two germline ends. The germline V gene has CDR1 GTSNPN and CDR2 SVGIG (reference sequence). This CDR3 comprises 11 residues. CDR3 in amino acids: CAWIQPGRAFF. In nucleotides, the CDR3 is TGTGCCTGGATACAGCCAGGGCGGGCTTTCTTT.

The V call is TRBV7-9, the J call TRBJ1-2; the D gene is possibly TRBD1 (6 bases). Trimming took off 6 bases at V and 2 bases at J, with 19 bases between the two ends. CDR1 is SEHNR and CDR2 is FQNEAQ in the germline V gene (reference sequence). This CDR3 contains 16 residues. The CDR3: CASSSTVGRGNYGYTF. The DNA of the CDR3 is TGTGCCAGCAGTTCTACGGTGGGCAGGGGCAACTATGGCTACACCTTC.

The chain employs TRBV4-3 and TRBJ1-1; 9 positions match TRBD1. CDR1 and CDR2 from the germline V gene are LGHNA and YSLEER. J was trimmed by 4 bases and V by 1 base; bases with no gene match: 4. The CDR3 contains 15 residues. The CDR3 protein is CASSQVGTGSTEAFF. The CDR3 region has the DNA TGCGCCAGCAGCCAAGTCGGGACAGGGAGCACTGAAGCTTTCTTT.

J is TRBJ2-3 and V is TRBV4-1, with 8 bases identical to TRBD2. In germline, CDR1 is MGHRA, CDR2 YSYEKL. The trim removed 4 bases at V and 6 bases at J, leaving 15 bases unmatched. This CDR3 comprises 17 residues. The CDR3 protein is CASSPEGVAGPMDTQYF. The CDR3 coding sequence is TGCGCCAGCAGCCCCGAGGGGGTAGCGGGACCTATGGATACGCAGTATTTT.

This chain connects TRBV5-1 to TRBJ2-2; 8 positions agree with TRBD1. The junction had 9 bases not matched to a gene; V was cut back by 4 bases and J by 7 bases. Per germline, CDR1 SGHRS and CDR2 YFSETQ. This CDR3 is 15 amino acids long. This CDR3 is CASSPSDRVGGELFF. The CDR3 DNA sequence: TGCGCCAGCAGCCCCTCGGACAGGGTCGGCGGGGAGCTGTTTTTT.

The chain links TRBV14 to TRBJ1-2, with TRBD1 matching over 7 bases. Losses at the gene ends were 1 base for V and 8 bases for J; bases not matched to a gene: 7. The CDR3 has 14 residues. CDR1 is SGHDN and CDR2 is FVKESK in the germline V gene. The CDR3 nucleotides read TGTGCCAGCAGCCAAGTTCTAGGGGGCTCCGGCTACACCTTC. It is translated as CASSQVLGGSGYTF.

The chain carries TRBV23-1 and TRBJ2-1; D is ambiguous. TRBV23-1 falls under the ORF class, with uncertain function. Deletions cut 4 bases from V and 0 bases from J, with 13 bases between. CDR3 size: 16 residues. The CDR3 protein is CASSPGGRSSYNEQFF. CDR3 coding DNA: TGCGCCAGCAGTCCCGGCGGCCGAAGCTCCTACAATGAGCAGTTCTTC.

The genes are TRBV7-2 and TRBJ2-7, with 10 bases matching TRBD2. The CDR3 has 14 residues. The ends lost 6 bases at V and 4 bases at J; junction bases unmatched: 6. CDR1 and CDR2 (germline): SGHTA, FQGNSA. CDR3 in amino acids: CASSRTSGFYEQYF. DNA of the CDR3: TGTGCCAGCAGTCGGACTAGCGGCTTTTACGAGCAGTACTTC.

The gene calls are TRBV5-6 and TRBJ2-6, with D perhaps TRBD2 (6 bases). This CDR3 spans 18 amino acids. V lost 0 bases and J lost 2, with 15 bases in between. The germline gives CDR1 SGHDT, CDR2 YYEEEE. Here the CDR3 reads CASSLVGEVYAGANVLTF. The CDR3 region has the DNA TGTGCCAGCAGCTTGGTCGGGGAGGTCTATGCTGGGGCCAACGTCCTGACTTTC.

V gene TRBV9 combines with J gene TRBJ2-7; D remains ambiguous. The CDR3 totals 13 residues. The germline V gene encodes CDR1 SGDLS and CDR2 YYNGEE. Trimming shortened V by 0 bases and J by 2 bases, and 6 bases separated the two germline ends. This chain's CDR3 is CASSVGAAYEQYF. CDR3 nucleotide sequence: TGTGCCAGCAGCGTAGGTGCGGCCTACGAGCAGTACTTC.

This clone was seen a single time. The chain couples TRBV27 to TRBJ2-7; weak D call: TRBD1 (8 bases). Germline CDR1 MNHEY, CDR2 SMNVEV (reference sequence). The CDR3 has 14 amino acids. Trimming removed 5 bases at V and 4 bases at J, with 15 bases between. DNA of the CDR3: TGTGCCAGCAGTCATACAGGGGGGGTTTACGAGCAGTACTTC. Protein sequence: CASSHTGGVYEQYF.

The rearrangement joins TRBV25-1 to TRBJ2-2; D perhaps matches TRBD2 (6 bases). V lost 3 bases and J lost 1, with 12 bases in between. The germline gives CDR1 MGHDK, CDR2 SYGVNS. The CDR3 is made up of 16 amino acids. In DNA form, the CDR3 reads TGTGCCAGCAGTGAGTGGCGGGATCGGAACACCGGGGAGCTGTTTTTT. Translation: CASSEWRDRNTGELFF.

This rearrangement joins TRBV11-2 to TRBJ2-1; 8 bases are shared with TRBD1. The CDR3 is 16 residues long. Germline-derived CDR1 and CDR2 are SGHAT and FQNNGV. After removal of 7 bases from V and 7 bases from J, the junction contained 15 bases not matched to a gene. CDR3 sequence (DNA): TGTGCCAGCAATACCCTTACAGGGGGGTTCGGAAATGAGCAGTTCTTC. Amino acids: CASNTLTGGFGNEQFF. The full variable domain, in which reference TRBV11-2 and TRBJ2-1 provide the parts outside the CDR3, is EAGVAQSPRYKIIEKRQSVAFWCNPISGHATLYWYQQILGQGPKLLIQFQNNGVVDDSQLPKDRFSAERLKGVDSTLKIQPAKLEDSAVYLCASNTLTGGFGNEQFFGPGTRLTVL.

This chain uses TRBV4-3 with TRBJ2-2; TRBD2 matches 9 bases. This CDR3 is 17 amino acids long. Trimming cost V 0 bases and J 4 bases; bases outside gene matches: 6. Germline CDR1 reads LGHNA; CDR2 reads YSLEER. CDR3 nucleotides: TGCGCCAGCAGCCAAGAGCGGGAGGGTAGCGGCACCGGGGAGCTGTTTTTT. Translation gives CASSQEREGSGTGELFF.

The chain is built from TRBV28 and TRBJ1-5; tentative D call: TRBD1 (5 bases). Germline CDR1 and CDR2: MDHEN and SYDVKM. The CDR3 totals 14 residues. Trimming left V 5 bases short and J 4 bases short, with 12 bases between. The CDR3, as DNA: TGTGCCAGCAGTCGACAGTTGGGGAATCAGCCCCAGCATTTT. Amino acid sequence: CASSRQLGNQPQHF. Together with reference TRBV28 and TRBJ1-5, the CDR3 gives the full variable domain: DVKVTQSSRYLVKRTGEKVFLECVQDMDHENMFWYRQDPGLGLRLIYFSYDVKMKEKGDIPEGYSVSREKKERFSLILESASTNQTSMYLCASSRQLGNQPQHFGDGTRLSIL.

CDR3 bases: TGCGCCAGCAGCGGGACAGCTAGCACAGATACGCAGTATTTT. Translation: CASSGTASTDTQYF. The chain carries TRBV5-1 and TRBJ2-3; 7 bases match TRBD1. J gave up 0 bases and V 4 bases, and 2 bases lay outside the gene matches. The CDR3 contains 14 residues. Germline loops: CDR1 SGHRS, CDR2 YFSETQ.

CDR3 in amino acids: CASRKQTGNQPQHF. The CDR3 DNA sequence: TGTGCCAGCAGGAAGCAGACAGGAAATCAGCCCCAGCATTTT. The chain employs TRBV6-1 and TRBJ1-5, with D perhaps matching TRBD1 (6 bases). The CDR3 is 14 amino acids. CDR1 is MNHNS and CDR2 is SASEGT in the germline V gene. V shed 6 bases and J shed 4 bases, with 13 bases lying between them.

The chain recombines TRBV14 with TRBJ2-7, with a weak D call TRBD2 (5 bases). Trimming took off 4 bases at V and 2 bases at J, with 9 bases between the two ends. CDR1 is SGHDN and CDR2 is FVKESK in the germline V gene. CDR3 length: 13 residues. CDR3 sequence (DNA): TGTGCCAGCAGCCGGACTCAAACCTACGAGCAGTACTTC. This translates into CASSRTQTYEQYF.

The rearrangement links TRBV30 to TRBJ2-7; a possible D gene is TRBD1 (5 bases). The germline V gene has CDR1 GTSNPN and CDR2 SVGIG (reference sequence). V was pared by 3 bases and J by 6 bases, with 15 bases between. The CDR3 is 13 residues long. The CDR3 sequence is CAWRPGLGSEQYF. The CDR3 bases are TGTGCCTGGAGGCCAGGGCTGGGTAGCGAGCAGTACTTC.

V usage is TRBV19 and J usage is TRBJ1-2; possible D gene TRBD1, 6 bases. V lost 8 bases to trimming and J lost 8 bases, with 27 bases between them. Per germline, CDR1 LNHDA and CDR2 SQIVND (reference sequence). CDR3 length: 16 residues. The CDR3 region has the DNA TGTGCCAGTGGGGGCCGGATTCAAAATGGGGGATACGGCTACACCTTC. This sequence encodes CASGGRIQNGGYGYTF.

The CDR3 DNA sequence: TGTGCCAGCAGTTTTGTCTTCCGGGACACCATATATTTT. Translating it yields CASSFVFRDTIYF. The chain couples TRBV12-3 or TRBV12-4 to TRBJ1-3; D ambiguous. The CDR3 has 13 residues. V was pared by 3 bases and J by 8 bases, with 11 bases between.

The chain recombines TRBV4-1 with TRBJ2-2; a weak D match, TRBD2 (6 bases). Trimming pared 0 bases from V and 6 bases from J, leaving 14 bases between. CDR1 and CDR2 from the germline V gene are MGHRA and YSYEKL. The CDR3 is 16 amino acids. CDR3 coding DNA: TGCGCCAGCAGCCAAGAGGGCGGGAACCCTGCCGGGGAGCTGTTTTTT. Protein sequence: CASSQEGGNPAGELFF.

The gene calls are TRBV10-3 and TRBJ2-3; TRBD2 might be the D (5 bases). V was shortened by 2 bases and J by 2 bases, with 14 bases between the two germline ends. Germline V gene lookup returns CDR1 ENHRY and CDR2 SYGVKD. This CDR3 spans 16 amino acids. In DNA form, the CDR3 reads TGTGCCATCAGTGAGGTAGAGGGAACGGTCACAGATACGCAGTATTTT. Its translation is CAISEVEGTVTDTQYF.

The chain couples TRBV21-1 to TRBJ2-7; the table's TRBD2 call for D was not verified on the DNA. TRBV21-1 is marked as a pseudogene. This CDR3 spans 15 amino acids. CDR3 sequence reads: CASSKKRQSLYEQYF. CDR3 in DNA: TGTGCCAGCAGCAAAAAGAGGCAGAGTTTATACGAGCAGTACTTC.

The chain couples TRBV30 to TRBJ2-3; 11 nucleotides match TRBD2. This CDR3 has 16 residues. V was pared by 4 bases and J by 4 bases, with 10 bases of the junction left unmatched. The germline V gene has CDR1 GTSNPN and CDR2 SVGIG (reference sequence). CDR3 residues: CAWNQLAGGPSDTQYF. The CDR3 coding sequence is TGTGCCTGGAACCAGTTAGCGGGAGGGCCCTCAGATACGCAGTATTTT.